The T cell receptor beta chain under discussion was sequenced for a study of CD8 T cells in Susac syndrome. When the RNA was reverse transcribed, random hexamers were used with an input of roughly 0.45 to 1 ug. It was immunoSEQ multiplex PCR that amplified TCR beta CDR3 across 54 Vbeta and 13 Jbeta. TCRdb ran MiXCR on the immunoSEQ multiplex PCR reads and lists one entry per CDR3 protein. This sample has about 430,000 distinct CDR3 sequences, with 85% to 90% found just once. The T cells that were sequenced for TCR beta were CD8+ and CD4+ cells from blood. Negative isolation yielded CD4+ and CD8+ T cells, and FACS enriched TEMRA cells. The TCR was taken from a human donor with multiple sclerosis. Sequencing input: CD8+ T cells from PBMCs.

The CDR3 protein is CSVEDPGRISYNEQFF. CDR3 in DNA: TGCAGCGTTGAAGATCCGGGGAGAATCTCCTACAATGAGCAGTTCTTC. The chain is built from TRBV29-1 and TRBJ2-1; perhaps TRBD2 as D (5 bases). The CDR3 runs to 16 residues. Trimming stripped 0 bases from V and 0 bases from J, with 12 bases between. The V gene's germline CDR1 is SQVTM and CDR2 ANQGSEA.